Listed here are 2 T cell receptor beta chains from one sample, sequenced in a study of TIL therapy for anti-PD-1-resistant metastatic lung cancer (dated by TCRdb to about 2021). TCR beta CDR3 regions were amplified from genomic DNA by bias-controlled multiplex PCR with the immunoSEQ v3 hsTCRB kit. TCRdb limited this immuneACCESS table to in-frame rearrangements with V and J called. A share of clones is missing; checked studies link under half to unresolved V genes, and the rest is unexplained. Recorded for this sample are fewer than 65,000 clones; approximately 75% of them occurred a single time. 2.5% to 3.5% of the sample is in the top ten clones. The time point label here, explained by the study, means: pre-treatment sample, taken before nivolumab and TIL therapy. The sequencing used blood, collected at baseline. These TCRs come from a person aged 25 to 85 with non-small cell lung cancer.

The V gene is TRBV10-3, the J gene TRBJ1-5; TRBD1 is a possible D gene (6 bases). Germline CDR1 is ENHRY and CDR2 is SYGVKD. Trimming removed 6 bases at V and 6 bases at J, with 12 bases between. The CDR3 consists of 13 residues. The CDR3 spells CAIREQGGQPQHF. The CDR3 coding sequence is TGTGCCATCAGGGAACAGGGTGGTCAGCCCCAGCATTTT.

The genes are TRBV6-4 and TRBJ2-1; no reliable D call. Per germline, CDR1 MRHNA and CDR2 SNTAGT. V lost 1 base, J lost 7 bases, and 14 bases lay in between. The CDR3 is 15 residues long. The CDR3 DNA sequence: TGTGCCAGCAGTGACTTCCCGACTGGAAGGAATGAGCAGTTCTTC. This sequence encodes CASSDFPTGRNEQFF.